This T cell receptor (beta chain) was found in a study of blood T cell repertoires in COVID-19. Looking at the study overall: The United States, Italy and Spain supplied acute and convalescent COVID-19 samples. Nucleic acid was either cDNA or gDNA, and it came from T cells, B-cell-depleted T cells, or PBMCs.

How the authors handled the data: The assay estimated nucleated cells by amplifying reference gene primers. Using immunoSEQ multiplex PCR, the repertoire was profiled, and TCRdb retains in-frame clones only, with some absent. V and J calls and clone size are those listed in that table; D and trimming were worked out from the DNA. The data contain approximately 300,000 clones, around 87% of them singletons. The germline V gene has CDR1 MDHEN and CDR2 SYDVKM. The CDR3 runs to 17 residues. Unmatched junction bases numbered 13, after V lost 7 bases and J lost 5 bases. The sample comprised peripheral blood. This TCR was sampled from a woman in her forties or fifties who had recovered from COVID-19. The rearrangement links TRBV28 to TRBJ1-5, with 11 bases lining up with TRBD1. The CDR3 is CASIGSLDRGLYQPQHF. The CDR3 DNA sequence: TGTGCCAGCATAGGGTCATTGGACAGGGGGCTATATCAGCCCCAGCATTTT.